This T cell receptor beta chain originates from a study of blood T cell repertoires in COVID-19. About the research overall: Researchers got acute and convalescent COVID-19 samples from the United States, Italy and Spain. Sources were T cells, B-cell-depleted T cells, or PBMCs; the material itself was cDNA or gDNA.

This clone was counted a single time. Germline V gene lookup returns CDR1 GTSNPN and CDR2 SVGIG (reference sequence). The V gene lost 0 bases and the J gene lost 7 bases, with 13 bases spanning the gap. CDR3 length: 14 residues. Under the authors' procedure: Nucleated cell number was recorded as an estimate derived from reference gene primer amplification. Libraries were prepared by immunoSEQ multiplex PCR; TCRdb keeps only in-frame clonotypes and omits some of them. V and J calls and clone size follow that table, whereas D and trimming were derived from the DNA. The sample yields tens of thousands of clones, 75% to 90% seen once.

Sequenced sample: peripheral blood. The chain is built from TRBV30 and TRBJ1-5; D is unclear. The receptor's source is a male donor with acute or convalescent COVID-19. This chain's CDR3 is CAWSVPVQRQPQHF. The CDR3, as DNA: TGTGCCTGGAGTGTGCCCGTCCAACGGCAGCCCCAGCATTTT. The full variable domain, completed using reference TRBV30 and TRBJ1-5, is SQTIHQWPATLVQPVGSPLSLECTVEGTSNPNLYWYRQAAGRGLQLLFYSVGIGQISSEVPQNLSASRPQDRQFILSSKKLLLSDSGFYLCAWSVPVQRQPQHFGDGTRLSIL.